This T cell receptor beta chain appears in the sequencing data of a study of T-cell memory formation after mild COVID-19. Study overall: Across donors, TCR clusters were largely donor specific.

TCRdb re-called the 5' RACE reads with MiXCR, one entry per CDR3 protein. This table holds 550,000 to 600,000 distinct CDR3 sequences, around 16% found once. General study points: Cross-reactive memory apparently joined, as some responding clones appeared in pre-infection memory. Mostly located in CM and EM were contracting CD4+ clones, with contracting CD8+ clones located in EMRA.

In this sample, this clonotype turned up a few times. Its antigen remains unidentified. The CDR3 length is 14 residues. Trimming cost V 1 base and J 6 bases, with 9 bases left between them. Germline V gene lookup returns CDR1 MGHRA and CDR2 YSYEKL. The chain has TRBV4-1 and TRBJ1-4; D remains unclear. The receptor was derived from an adult woman who had mild COVID-19 (a few samples of this study predate the infection). Cell type and time point are not known. Material: PBMCs or a T cell subset sorted from them (not recorded which). The CDR3 spells CASSQGGRDEKLFF. The CDR3 DNA sequence: TGCGCCAGCAGCCAAGGGGGTAGGGATGAAAAACTGTTTTTT.